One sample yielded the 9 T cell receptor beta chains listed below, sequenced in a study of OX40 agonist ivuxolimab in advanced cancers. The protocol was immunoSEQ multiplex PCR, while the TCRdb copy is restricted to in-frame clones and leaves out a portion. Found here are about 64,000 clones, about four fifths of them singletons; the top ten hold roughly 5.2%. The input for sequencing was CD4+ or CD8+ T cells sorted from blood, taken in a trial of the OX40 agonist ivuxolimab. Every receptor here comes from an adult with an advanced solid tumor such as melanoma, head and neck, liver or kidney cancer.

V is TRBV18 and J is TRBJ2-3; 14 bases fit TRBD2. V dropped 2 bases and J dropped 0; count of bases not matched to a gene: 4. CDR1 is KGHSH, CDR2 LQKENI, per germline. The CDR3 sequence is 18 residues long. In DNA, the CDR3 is TGTGCCAGCTCACCAGGACTAGCGGGGGGCTTTAGCACAGATACGCAGTATTTT. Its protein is CASSPGLAGGFSTDTQYF.

The DNA of the CDR3 is TGTGCCAGCAGCTTGGCAGGGAGTAATTCACCCCTCCACTTT. Residues: CASSLAGSNSPLHF. The gene calls are TRBV7-2 and TRBJ1-6; D perhaps matches TRBD1 (5 bases). Germline V gene lookup returns CDR1 SGHTA and CDR2 FQGNSA. Trimming removed 3 bases from V and 6 bases from J, with 9 bases in between. CDR3 size: 14 residues.

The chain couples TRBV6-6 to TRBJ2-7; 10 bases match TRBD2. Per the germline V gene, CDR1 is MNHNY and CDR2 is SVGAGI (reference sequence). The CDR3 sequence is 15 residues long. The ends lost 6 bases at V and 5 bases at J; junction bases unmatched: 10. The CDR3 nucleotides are TGTGCCAGCAGCCGGCCTAGCGGGGGAAGGAACGAGCAGTACTTC. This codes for CASSRPSGGRNEQYF.

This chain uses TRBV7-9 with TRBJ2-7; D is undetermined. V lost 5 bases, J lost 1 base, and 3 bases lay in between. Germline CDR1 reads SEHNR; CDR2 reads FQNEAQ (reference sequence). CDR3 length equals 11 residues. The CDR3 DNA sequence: TGTGCCAGCAGCGCTTCCTACGAGCAGTACTTC. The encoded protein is CASSASYEQYF. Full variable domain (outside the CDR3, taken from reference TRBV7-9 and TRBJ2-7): DTGVSQNPRHKITKRGQNVTFRCDPISEHNRLYWYRQTLGQGPEFLTYFQNEAQLEKSRLLSDRFSAERPKGSFSTLEIQRTEQGDSAMYLCASSASYEQYFGPGTRLTVT.

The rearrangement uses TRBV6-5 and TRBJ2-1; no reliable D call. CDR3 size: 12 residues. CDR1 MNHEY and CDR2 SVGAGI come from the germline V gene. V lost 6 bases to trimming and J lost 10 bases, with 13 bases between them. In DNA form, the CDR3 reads TGTGCCAGCAGAGCCTTTTCCGGAGAGCAGTTCTTC. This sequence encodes CASRAFSGEQFF.

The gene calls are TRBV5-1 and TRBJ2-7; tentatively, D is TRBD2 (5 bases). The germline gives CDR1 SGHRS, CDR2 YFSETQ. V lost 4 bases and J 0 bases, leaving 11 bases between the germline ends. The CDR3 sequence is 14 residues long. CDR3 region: CASSEGDNSYEQYF. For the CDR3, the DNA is TGCGCCAGCAGCGAGGGTGACAACTCCTACGAGCAGTACTTC.

The CDR3 DNA sequence: TGTGCCAGCAGCTTAGAATCAACCGGATTCCAGCATTTT. Protein sequence: CASSLESTGFQHF. The gene calls are TRBV7-9 and TRBJ1-5; D remains ambiguous. Germline V gene lookup returns CDR1 SEHNR and CDR2 FQNEAQ (reference sequence). The CDR3 has 13 residues. Trimming stripped 1 base from V and 12 bases from J, with 13 bases between.

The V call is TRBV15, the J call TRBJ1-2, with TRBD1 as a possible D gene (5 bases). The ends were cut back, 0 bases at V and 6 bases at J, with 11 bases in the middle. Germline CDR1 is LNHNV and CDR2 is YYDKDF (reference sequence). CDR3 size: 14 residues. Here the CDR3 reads CATSRDRAGHGYTF. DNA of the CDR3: TGTGCCACCAGCAGAGATAGGGCAGGGCATGGCTACACCTTC.

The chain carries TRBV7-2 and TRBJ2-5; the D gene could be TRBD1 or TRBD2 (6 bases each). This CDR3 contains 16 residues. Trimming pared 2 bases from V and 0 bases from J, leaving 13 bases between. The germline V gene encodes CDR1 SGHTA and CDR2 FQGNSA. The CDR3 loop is CASSLWIGGYQETQYF. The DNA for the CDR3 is TGTGCCAGCAGCTTATGGATAGGGGGGTACCAAGAGACCCAGTACTTC. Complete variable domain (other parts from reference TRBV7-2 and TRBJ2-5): GAGVSQSPSNKVTEKGKDVELRCDPISGHTALYWYRQSLGQGLEFLIYFQGNSAPDKSGLPSDRFSAERTGGSVSTLTIQRTQQEDSAVYLCASSLWIGGYQETQYFGPGTRLLVL.